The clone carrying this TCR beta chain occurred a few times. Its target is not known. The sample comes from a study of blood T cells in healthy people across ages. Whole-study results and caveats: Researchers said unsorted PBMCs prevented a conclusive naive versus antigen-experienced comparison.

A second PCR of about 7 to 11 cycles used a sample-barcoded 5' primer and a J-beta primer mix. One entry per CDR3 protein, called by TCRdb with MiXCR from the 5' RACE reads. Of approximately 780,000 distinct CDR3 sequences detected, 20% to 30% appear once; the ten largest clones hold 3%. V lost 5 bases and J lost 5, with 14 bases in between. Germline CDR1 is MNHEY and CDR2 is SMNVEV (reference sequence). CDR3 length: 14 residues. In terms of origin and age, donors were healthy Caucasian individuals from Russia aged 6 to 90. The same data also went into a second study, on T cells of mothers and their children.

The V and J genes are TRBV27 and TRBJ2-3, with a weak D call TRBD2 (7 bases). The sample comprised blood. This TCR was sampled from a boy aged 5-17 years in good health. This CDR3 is CASSPRGRGDTQYF. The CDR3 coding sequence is TGTGCCAGCAGTCCGCGGGGGCGCGGAGATACGCAGTATTTT.